The 25 T cell receptor beta chains below were found in one sample sequenced in a study of blood T cell repertoires in COVID-19. Some clones are missing from TCRdb's copy, which holds only in-frame ones; the method was immunoSEQ multiplex PCR. Here the sample spans 73,000 or so clones, around 82% being singletons. Sequenced input: peripheral blood. The origin of the receptors is a woman between 55 and 75 years old with acute or convalescent COVID-19.

The V gene is TRBV2, the J gene TRBJ1-6; the match to TRBD1 covers 9 bases. The CDR3 runs to 15 residues. The trim removed 8 bases at V and 0 bases at J, leaving 2 bases unmatched. Germline V gene lookup returns CDR1 SNHLY and CDR2 FYNNEI. CDR3 protein: CASWTGASYNSPLHF. The CDR3 nucleotides are TGTGCCAGCTGGACAGGGGCCTCCTATAATTCACCCCTCCACTTT.

The table lists this clone with a few counts. CDR3: CASSDNEQYF. In nucleotides, the CDR3 is TGTGCCAGTTCTGACAACGAGCAGTACTTC. The chain employs TRBV6-5 and TRBJ2-7; D gene unclear. This CDR3 spans 10 amino acids. Trimming took off 9 bases at V and 5 bases at J, with 8 bases between the two ends. Per germline, CDR1 MNHEY and CDR2 SVGAGI.

The CDR3 reads CASRTNPGTGTNYGYTF. In nucleotides, the CDR3 is TGCGCCAGCAGAACCAACCCCGGGACAGGGACTAACTATGGCTACACCTTC. The V gene is TRBV5-1, the J gene TRBJ1-2; the match to TRBD1 covers 9 bases. J gave up 0 bases and V 5 bases, and 11 bases lay outside the gene matches. The CDR3 runs 17 residues. Germline-derived CDR1 and CDR2 are SGHRS and YFSETQ.

The chain employs TRBV13 and TRBJ1-2; D gene uncertain. The CDR3 loop spans 13 amino acids. Germline assignment: CDR1 PRHDT and CDR2 FYEKMQ (reference sequence). The V end lost 0 bases, the J end lost 3 bases, and 5 bases lay between the germline ends. The CDR3 region has the DNA TGTGCCAGCAGCTTAGGCATTCACTATGGCTACACCTTC. Its translation is CASSLGIHYGYTF.

The V call is TRBV14, the J call TRBJ1-1; 8 nucleotides agree with TRBD1. Germline assignment: CDR1 SGHDN and CDR2 FVKESK. CDR3 size: 15 residues. J gave up 5 bases and V 4 bases, and 9 bases lay outside the gene matches. As DNA, the CDR3 is TGTGCCAGCAGCCTCAGACAGGGGAAAGAGACTGAAGCTTTCTTT. Its protein is CASSLRQGKETEAFF.

Written as DNA, the CDR3 is TGTGCCAGCAGCCCTGAGGGGATAGCGGGGGAGGAGCAGTACTTC. Its translation is CASSPEGIAGEEQYF. This chain connects TRBV7-2 to TRBJ2-7; the match to TRBD2 covers 9 bases. The V segment lost 5 bases and the J segment 7 bases; nucleotides outside the gene matches: 12. CDR1 is SGHTA and CDR2 is FQGNSA in the germline V gene. The CDR3 has 15 residues.

The V gene is TRBV2, the J gene TRBJ2-7, with D unclear. Germline assignment: CDR1 SNHLY and CDR2 FYNNEI. This CDR3 comprises 13 residues. V dropped 6 bases and J dropped 0 bases, with 9 bases sitting between them. CDR3 residues: CASSKPFSYEQYF. CDR3 sequence (DNA): TGTGCCAGCAGCAAGCCCTTCTCCTACGAGCAGTACTTC.

The CDR3 loop reads CATRQGATGNTIYF. The CDR3 DNA reads as TGTGCCACCCGGCAGGGGGCTACCGGAAACACCATATATTTT. V usage is TRBV19 and J usage is TRBJ1-3; 8 bases fit TRBD1. The V gene's germline CDR1 is LNHDA and CDR2 SQIVND (reference sequence). CDR3 length: 14 residues. Trimming took 10 bases from V and 4 from J; bases not matched to a gene: 9.

This chain connects TRBV2 to TRBJ2-3; TRBD1 aligns across 7 bases. V gave up 10 bases and J gave up 2 bases; unmatched junction bases: 9. Germline V CDR1 and CDR2: SNHLY, FYNNEI. The CDR3 sequence is 14 residues long. CDR3 DNA sequence: TGTGCCACCAAACAAGGGGGCCCCACAGATACGCAGTATTTT. As protein: CATKQGGPTDTQYF.

The chain uses TRBV18 and TRBJ1-6; 9 positions match TRBD1. The length of the CDR3 is 15 residues. CDR1 is KGHSH, CDR2 LQKENI, per germline. J gave up 5 bases and V 4 bases, and 3 bases lay outside the gene matches. The CDR3 coding sequence is TGTGCCAGCTCACTTGGGACAGGGAATAATTCACCCCTCCACTTT. This encodes CASSLGTGNNSPLHF.

The sample holds a few counts of this clone. J is TRBJ1-5 and V is TRBV6-1; D gene unclear. This CDR3 has 16 residues. With 4 bases removed from V and 1 base from J, the gap between germline ends came to 14 bases. CDR1 and CDR2 from the germline V gene are MNHNS and SASEGT. Here the CDR3 reads CASSGHWVASNQPQHF. The CDR3 coding sequence is TGTGCCAGCAGTGGACACTGGGTTGCCAGCAATCAGCCCCAGCATTTT.

J is TRBJ1-2 and V is TRBV9, with 11 bases matching TRBD1. CDR1 and CDR2 from the germline V gene are SGDLS and YYNGEE. The V gene end was trimmed by 3 bases and the J gene end by 8 bases; junction bases not matched to a gene: 6. The CDR3 covers 14 residues. For the CDR3, the DNA is TGTGCCAGCAGCGCTGGACAGGGGGCGGTAGGCTACACCTTC. It translates to CASSAGQGAVGYTF.

V usage is TRBV18 and J usage is TRBJ2-2, with unresolved D. The germline V gene encodes CDR1 KGHSH and CDR2 LQKENI. Deletions cut 6 bases from V and 5 bases from J, with 10 bases between. The CDR3 is 13 amino acids. The CDR3 reads CASSHDTTGELFF. For the CDR3, the DNA is TGTGCCAGCTCCCACGACACTACCGGGGAGCTGTTTTTT.

This clone came up once. The chain joins TRBV5-6 to TRBJ1-1; no reliable D call. Per the germline V gene, CDR1 is SGHDT and CDR2 is YYEEEE. This CDR3 is 14 amino acids long. Trimming stripped 0 bases from V and 3 bases from J, with 9 bases between. The CDR3 here is CASSLASDYTEAFF. CDR3 coding DNA: TGTGCCAGCAGCTTGGCGTCAGACTACACTGAAGCTTTCTTT.

The gene calls are TRBV4-1 and TRBJ2-7; TRBD1 agrees at 8 bases. CDR3 length equals 15 residues. Germline lookup yields CDR1 MGHRA and CDR2 YSYEKL. J was trimmed by 6 bases and V by 4 bases; bases with no gene match: 11. For the CDR3, the DNA is TGCGCCAGCAGCCCATTCGACAGGGGAGGCGGCGAGCAGTACTTC. Translation gives CASSPFDRGGGEQYF.

This clone has only a few counts. This rearrangement joins TRBV3-1 (or the pseudogene TRBV3-2) to TRBJ2-7; no clear D gene. The V gene lost 4 bases and the J gene lost 0 bases, with 10 bases spanning the gap. Germline-derived CDR1 and CDR2 are LGHDT and YNNKEL (reference sequence). The CDR3 sequence is 14 residues long. Written as DNA, the CDR3 is TGTGCCAGCAGCCCATTCCGGAGCTCCTACGAGCAGTACTTC. As protein: CASSPFRSSYEQYF.

The chain recombines TRBV5-4 with TRBJ2-7, with 13 bases identical to TRBD2. There are 17 residues in the CDR3. The junction had 12 bases not matched to a gene; V was cut back by 4 bases and J by 5 bases. CDR1 and CDR2 from the germline V gene are SGHNT and YYREEE (reference sequence). CDR3 residues: CASSSGTSGAQRNEQYF. The CDR3 coding sequence is TGTGCCAGCAGCAGCGGGACTAGCGGGGCACAAAGGAACGAGCAGTACTTC. Looking up the rest from reference TRBV5-4 and TRBJ2-7 gives the full variable domain: ETGVTQSPTHLIKTRGQQVTLRCSSQSGHNTVSWYQQALGQGPQFIFQYYREEENGRGNFPPRFSGLQFPNYSSELNVNALELDDSALYLCASSSGTSGAQRNEQYFGPGTRLTVT.

This chain uses TRBV6-5 with TRBJ1-1; D gene ambiguous. The V gene lost 6 bases and the J gene lost 7 bases, with 15 bases spanning the gap. The V gene's germline CDR1 is MNHEY and CDR2 SVGAGI. CDR3 size: 13 residues. CDR3 sequence (DNA): TGTGCCAGCAGCGACTTAGGGAGAGTTGAAGCTTTCTTT. This gives the protein CASSDLGRVEAFF.

The gene calls are TRBV6-5 and TRBJ2-7; TRBD1 matches at 7 bases. The germline CDR1 and CDR2 sequences are MNHEY and SVGAGI. The V segment lost 6 bases and the J segment 6 bases; nucleotides outside the gene matches: 8. There are 13 residues in the CDR3. The CDR3: CASRKTGDGEQYF. Written as DNA, the CDR3 is TGTGCCAGCAGGAAAACAGGGGACGGCGAGCAGTACTTC.

The chain joins TRBV6-6 to TRBJ2-7; tentative D call: TRBD1 (5 bases). Germline CDR1 is MNHNY and CDR2 is SVGAGI (reference sequence). The V end lost 6 bases, the J end lost 1 base, and 10 bases lay between the germline ends. This CDR3 has 13 residues. The CDR3 DNA is TGTGCCAGCAGCCTGACAGCTTCCTACGAGCAGTACTTC. Protein: CASSLTASYEQYF.

The rearrangement uses TRBV6-6 and TRBJ1-2; possible D gene TRBD1, 6 bases. From germline, CDR1 is MNHNY and CDR2 SVGAGI (reference sequence). The CDR3 spans 14 residues. V lost 4 bases, J lost 7 bases, and 16 bases lay in between. CDR3 coding DNA: TGTGCCAGCAGTTCGGACAGCCCACGCGGTGGCTACACCTTC. Translation: CASSSDSPRGGYTF.

The V gene is TRBV19, the J gene TRBJ1-5; maybe TRBD1 (6 bases). This CDR3 contains 15 residues. The germline CDR1 and CDR2 sequences are LNHDA and SQIVND (reference sequence). V lost 6 bases, J lost 0 bases, and 12 bases lay in between. CDR3 DNA sequence: TGTGCCAGTAGACCACAGGGCCCTAGCAATCAGCCCCAGCATTTT. Protein: CASRPQGPSNQPQHF.

There are many counts of this clone. The chain recombines TRBV4-2 with TRBJ1-2; 7 bases map to TRBD1. J lost 4 bases, V lost 1 base, and 3 bases had no gene match. This CDR3 is built from 14 residues. Germline V gives CDR1 LGHNA, CDR2 YNFKEQ. The CDR3 loop reads CASSQARQGYGYTF. CDR3 nucleotide sequence: TGTGCCAGCAGCCAAGCTCGACAGGGCTATGGCTACACCTTC.

This sequence joins TRBV6-5 and TRBJ2-7; TRBD1 matches 8 bases. V lost 6 bases, J lost 3 bases, and 7 bases stayed unmatched. The CDR3 length is 14 residues. Germline CDR1 MNHEY, CDR2 SVGAGI. The chain's CDR3 is CASRPGQGLYEQYF. The CDR3 DNA reads as TGTGCCAGCAGACCCGGACAGGGCCTCTACGAGCAGTACTTC.

V is TRBV2 and J is TRBJ1-2; D perhaps matches TRBD1 (5 bases). The V end was cut by 2 bases, the J end by 3 bases, with 10 bases between. This CDR3 has 14 amino acids. CDR1 is SNHLY and CDR2 is FYNNEI in the germline V gene. CDR3 sequence (DNA): TGTGCCAGCAGTGAACTCGGGGGGGACTATGGCTACACCTTC. Its translation: CASSELGGDYGYTF.